Each of the 9 T cell receptor beta chains below was sequenced from the same sample in a study of blood T cell repertoires in COVID-19. The table came from immunoSEQ multiplex PCR; TCRdb's copy has only in-frame clones and leaves some out. Found here are 200,000 to 300,000 clones, roughly 88% of them singletons; the top ten hold around 2.4%. The sample was peripheral blood. All receptors derive from a man aged 35-49 years who had recovered from COVID-19.

The chain has TRBV5-1 and TRBJ2-3; TRBD2 matches 11 bases. Germline V gene data show CDR1 as SGHRS and CDR2 as YFSETQ. V trimming: 6 bases; J trimming: 6 bases; junction bases outside the gene matches: 9. The length of the CDR3 is 15 residues. The CDR3 spells CASTTSGAPRDTQYF. CDR3 DNA sequence: TGCGCCAGCACGACTAGCGGGGCCCCTCGGGATACGCAGTATTTT.

The chain combines TRBV7-2 with TRBJ1-3, with D possibly TRBD1 on 5 matching bases. Germline V CDR1 and CDR2: SGHTA, FQGNSA. Trimming pared 3 bases from V and 8 bases from J, leaving 14 bases between. The CDR3 loop spans 14 amino acids. The CDR3 region is CASSFGQRGDTIYF. In nucleotides, the CDR3 is TGTGCCAGCAGCTTTGGGCAAAGGGGCGACACCATATATTTT.

This chain links TRBV2 with TRBJ1-2, with 12 nucleotides matching TRBD1. The CDR3 spans 16 residues. CDR1 and CDR2 from the germline V gene are SNHLY and FYNNEI. Trimming at V came to 8 bases and at J to 4 bases, leaving 11 bases not matched to a gene. CDR3: CASAPGQGARGYGYTF. For the CDR3, the DNA is TGTGCCAGCGCCCCGGGACAGGGGGCGCGGGGCTATGGCTACACCTTC.

This chain links TRBV5-1 with TRBJ2-5; 7 bases are a match to TRBD1. In germline, CDR1 is SGHRS, CDR2 YFSETQ. Trimming removed 4 bases from V and 5 bases from J; junction bases left unmatched: 11. This CDR3 spans 15 amino acids. The CDR3 is CASSPEGTVAETQYF. The CDR3 nucleotides read TGCGCCAGCAGCCCAGAAGGGACAGTTGCGGAGACCCAGTACTTC.

This chain links TRBV7-8 with TRBJ2-3, with D perhaps TRBD1 (6 bases). Germline V gene sequence: CDR1 SGHVS, CDR2 FQNEAQ. The CDR3 is made up of 15 amino acids. V lost 1 base and J 4 bases, leaving 12 bases between the germline ends. As DNA, the CDR3 is TGTGCCAGCAGCTTAGATACAGGGAGTGCAGATACGCAGTATTTT. Translated: CASSLDTGSADTQYF.

V and J are TRBV19 and TRBJ1-1; TRBD1 aligns across 7 bases. The V gene's germline CDR1 is LNHDA and CDR2 SQIVND (reference sequence). The CDR3 consists of 14 residues. V shed 4 bases, J shed 4 bases, and the junction held 6 bases outside the gene matches. The chain's CDR3 is CASSSRGQSTEAFF. The DNA for the CDR3 is TGTGCCAGTAGTAGCAGGGGACAGAGCACTGAAGCTTTCTTT. The whole variable domain, remainder taken from reference TRBV19 and TRBJ1-1, is DGGITQSPKYLFRKEGQNVTLSCEQNLNHDAMYWYRQDPGQGLRLIYYSQIVNDFQKGDIAEGYSVSREKKESFPLTVTSAQKNPTAFYLCASSSRGQSTEAFFGQGTRLTVV.

J is TRBJ2-1 and V is TRBV7-2; D ambiguous. Germline CDR1 reads SGHTA; CDR2 reads FQGNSA. The ends were cut back, 5 bases at V and 6 bases at J, with 11 bases in the middle. This CDR3 region has 13 residues. CDR3 nucleotide sequence: TGTGCCAGCAGCCGGAAATCGGGCAATGAGCAGTTCTTC. Its protein product is CASSRKSGNEQFF. The variable domain in full, completed from reference TRBV7-2 and TRBJ2-1, reads GAGVSQSPSNKVTEKGKDVELRCDPISGHTALYWYRQSLGQGLEFLIYFQGNSAPDKSGLPSDRFSAERTGGSVSTLTIQRTQQEDSAVYLCASSRKSGNEQFFGPGTRLTVL.

The chain uses TRBV7-7 and TRBJ2-7, with 13 bases aligning to TRBD2. V was clipped by 5 bases and J by 3 bases; unmatched bases: 4. From germline, CDR1 is SSHAT and CDR2 FNYEAQ (reference sequence). This CDR3 is built from 15 residues. The CDR3 loop reads CASSQGLAGDYEQYF. Here the CDR3 DNA reads TGTGCCAGCAGCCAAGGACTAGCGGGGGACTACGAGCAGTACTTC.

This clone was counted between two and nine times. The chain joins TRBV27 to TRBJ2-2, with a weak D call TRBD1 (6 bases). Trimming took 1 base from V and 7 from J, leaving 10 bases between them. Germline-derived CDR1 and CDR2 are MNHEY and SMNVEV (reference sequence). The CDR3 runs to 14 residues. The CDR3 DNA follows: TGTGCCAGCAGTTTATTCTCAGGGGTCGGGGAGCTGTTTTTT. Translating gives CASSLFSGVGELFF.